This T cell receptor (beta chain) was identified in a study of blood T cell repertoires in COVID-19. CDR1 SGHDT and CDR2 YYEEEE come from the germline V gene. V dropped 8 bases and J dropped 6; count of bases not matched to a gene: 4. This CDR3 has 12 amino acids. Profiled with immunoSEQ multiplex PCR; TCRdb holds only in-frame clones, not every one. The repertoire holds 200,000 to 250,000 clones, with about 90% as singletons. Sequenced material: peripheral blood. V usage is TRBV5-6 and J usage is TRBJ2-2, with 7 positions matching TRBD1. The source of this sequence is a man aged 35-49 years with active or convalescent COVID-19. CDR3 nucleotide sequence: TGTGCCAGTGCGACAGGGTCCGGGGAGCTGTTTTTT. It codes for CASATGSGELFF. Drawing the rest from reference TRBV5-6 and TRBJ2-2, the complete variable domain is DAGVTQSPTHLIKTRGQQVTLRCSPKSGHDTVSWYQQALGQGPQFIFQYYEEEERQRGNFPDRFSGHQFPNYSSELNVNALLLGDSALYLCASATGSGELFFGEGSRLTVL.